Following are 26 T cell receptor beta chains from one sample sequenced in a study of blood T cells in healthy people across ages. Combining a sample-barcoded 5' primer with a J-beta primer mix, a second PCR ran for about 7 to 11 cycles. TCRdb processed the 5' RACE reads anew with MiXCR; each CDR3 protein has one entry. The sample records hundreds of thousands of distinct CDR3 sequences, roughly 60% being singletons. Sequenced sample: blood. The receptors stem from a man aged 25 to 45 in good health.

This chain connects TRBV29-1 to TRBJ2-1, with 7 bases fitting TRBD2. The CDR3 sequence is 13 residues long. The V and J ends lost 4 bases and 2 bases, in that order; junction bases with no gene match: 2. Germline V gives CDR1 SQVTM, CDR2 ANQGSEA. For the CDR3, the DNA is TGCAGCGTTGGGGCGGGGGCCTACAATGAGCAGTTCTTC. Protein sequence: CSVGAGAYNEQFF.

CDR3 amino acids: CASSSLGLSGAYSNEQFF. CDR3 DNA: TGTGCCAGCAGCTCTCTAGGGCTATCAGGGGCATACAGCAATGAGCAGTTCTTC. This chain connects TRBV4-2 to TRBJ2-1; TRBD1 might be the D (6 bases). V lost 5 bases and J 6 bases, leaving 26 bases between the germline ends. This CDR3 is 18 amino acids long. In germline, CDR1 is LGHNA, CDR2 YNFKEQ.

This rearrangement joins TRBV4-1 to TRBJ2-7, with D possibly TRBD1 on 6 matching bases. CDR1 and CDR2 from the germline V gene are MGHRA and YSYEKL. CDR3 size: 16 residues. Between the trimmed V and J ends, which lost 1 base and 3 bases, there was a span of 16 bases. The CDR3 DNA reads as TGCGCCAGCAGCCAAGCCGCCGGACAGAGGAACTACGAGCAGTACTTC. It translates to CASSQAAGQRNYEQYF.

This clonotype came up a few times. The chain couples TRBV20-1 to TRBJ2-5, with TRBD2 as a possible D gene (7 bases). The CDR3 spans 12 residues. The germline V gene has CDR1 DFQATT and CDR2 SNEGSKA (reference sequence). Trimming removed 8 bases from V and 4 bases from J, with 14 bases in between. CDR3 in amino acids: CSTTGRVETQYF. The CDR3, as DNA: TGCAGTACAACAGGGAGGGTAGAGACCCAGTACTTC.

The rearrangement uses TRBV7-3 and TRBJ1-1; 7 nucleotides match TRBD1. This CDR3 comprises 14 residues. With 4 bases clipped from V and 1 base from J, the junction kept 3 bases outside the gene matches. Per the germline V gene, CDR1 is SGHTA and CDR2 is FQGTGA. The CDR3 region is CASSSTGRNTEAFF. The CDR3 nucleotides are TGTGCCAGCAGCTCGACAGGGCGGAACACTGAAGCTTTCTTT. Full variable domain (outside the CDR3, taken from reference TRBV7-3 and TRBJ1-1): GAGVSQTPSNKVTEKGKYVELRCDPISGHTALYWYRQSLGQGPEFLIYFQGTGAADDSGLPNDRFFAVRPEGSVSTLKIQRTERGDSAVYLCASSSTGRNTEAFFGQGTRLTVV.

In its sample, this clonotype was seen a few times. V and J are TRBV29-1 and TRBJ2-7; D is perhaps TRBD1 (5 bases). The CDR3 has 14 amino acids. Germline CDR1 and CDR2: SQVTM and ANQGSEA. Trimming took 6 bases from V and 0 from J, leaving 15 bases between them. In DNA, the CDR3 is TGCAGCGTGGAACAGGTGACCCCCTCCTACGAGCAGTACTTC. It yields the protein CSVEQVTPSYEQYF.

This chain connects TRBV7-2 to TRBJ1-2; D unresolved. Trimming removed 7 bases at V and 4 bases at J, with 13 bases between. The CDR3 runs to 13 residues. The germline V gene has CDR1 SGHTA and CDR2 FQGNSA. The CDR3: CASNREGLYGYTF. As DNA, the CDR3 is TGTGCCAGCAACCGCGAGGGTCTCTATGGCTACACCTTC. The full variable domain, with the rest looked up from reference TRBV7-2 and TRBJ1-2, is GAGVSQSPSNKVTEKGKDVELRCDPISGHTALYWYRQSLGQGLEFLIYFQGNSAPDKSGLPSDRFSAERTGGSVSTLTIQRTQQEDSAVYLCASNREGLYGYTFGSGTRLTVV.

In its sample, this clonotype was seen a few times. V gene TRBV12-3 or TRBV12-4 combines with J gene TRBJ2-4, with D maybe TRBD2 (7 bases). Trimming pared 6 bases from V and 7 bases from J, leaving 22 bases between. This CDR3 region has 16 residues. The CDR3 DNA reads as TGTGCCAGCAGCCCCGCCCGGGGGGCAGGTTGGAACATTCAGTACTTC. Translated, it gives CASSPARGAGWNIQYF.

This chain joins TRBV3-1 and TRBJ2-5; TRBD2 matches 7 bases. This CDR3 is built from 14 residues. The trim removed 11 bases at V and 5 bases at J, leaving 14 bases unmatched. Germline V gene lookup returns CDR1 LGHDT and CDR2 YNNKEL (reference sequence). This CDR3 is CAASPQRGSETQYF. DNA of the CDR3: TGTGCCGCCTCGCCCCAGCGGGGATCGGAGACCCAGTACTTC.

The CDR3 DNA reads as TGTGCCAGCAGCTTACAGGGTTCGGACTATGGCTACACCTTC. As protein: CASSLQGSDYGYTF. The chain carries TRBV7-9 and TRBJ1-2; weak D call: TRBD1 (5 bases). Looked up from germline, CDR1 is SEHNR and CDR2 is FQNEAQ (reference sequence). V lost 2 bases and J 3 bases, leaving 10 bases between the germline ends. This CDR3 has 14 residues.

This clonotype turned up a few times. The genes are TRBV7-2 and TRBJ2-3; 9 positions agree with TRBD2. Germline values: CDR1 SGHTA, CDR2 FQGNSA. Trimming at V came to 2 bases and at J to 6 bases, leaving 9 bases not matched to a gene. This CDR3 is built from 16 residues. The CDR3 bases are TGTGCCAGCAGCTTATTAGCGGGGGCCCTCCGGGATACGCAGTATTTT. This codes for CASSLLAGALRDTQYF. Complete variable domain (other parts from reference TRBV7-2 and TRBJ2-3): GAGVSQSPSNKVTEKGKDVELRCDPISGHTALYWYRQSLGQGLEFLIYFQGNSAPDKSGLPSDRFSAERTGGSVSTLTIQRTQQEDSAVYLCASSLLAGALRDTQYFGPGTRLTVL.

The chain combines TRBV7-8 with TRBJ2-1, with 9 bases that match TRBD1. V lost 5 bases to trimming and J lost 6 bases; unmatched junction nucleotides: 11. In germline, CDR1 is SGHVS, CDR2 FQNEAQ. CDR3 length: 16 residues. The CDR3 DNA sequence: TGTGCCAGCAGCCGATCCGGGACAGGGATCTTCAATGAGCAGTTCTTC. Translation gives CASSRSGTGIFNEQFF.

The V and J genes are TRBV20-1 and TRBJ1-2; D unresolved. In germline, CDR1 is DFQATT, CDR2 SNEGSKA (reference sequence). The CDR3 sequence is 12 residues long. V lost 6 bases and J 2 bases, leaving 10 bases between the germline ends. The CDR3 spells CSAPHVNYGYTF. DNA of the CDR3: TGCAGTGCACCTCATGTGAACTATGGCTACACCTTC.

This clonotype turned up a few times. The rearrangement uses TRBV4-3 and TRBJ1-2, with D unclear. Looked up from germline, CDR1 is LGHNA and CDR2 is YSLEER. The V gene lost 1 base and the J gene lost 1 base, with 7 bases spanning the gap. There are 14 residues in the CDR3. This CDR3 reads CASSQVRYNYGYTF. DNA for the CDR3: TGCGCCAGCAGCCAAGTCAGGTATAACTATGGCTACACCTTC.

This chain's CDR3 is CASSLAPRGPQHF. For the CDR3, the DNA is TGTGCCAGCAGCTTAGCCCCGAGGGGGCCCCAGCATTTT. V usage is TRBV7-9 and J usage is TRBJ1-5; D possibly corresponds to TRBD1 (5 bases). The CDR3 consists of 13 residues. CDR1 is SEHNR, CDR2 FQNEAQ, per germline (reference sequence). Trimming pared 0 bases from V and 9 bases from J, leaving 9 bases between.

The CDR3 loop is CATARGGYYEQYF. The CDR3 DNA follows: TGTGCCACCGCGAGAGGGGGGTACTACGAGCAGTACTTC. This rearrangement joins TRBV28 to TRBJ2-7; the D call may be TRBD1 or TRBD2 (6 bases each). This CDR3 region has 13 residues. The V and J ends lost 10 bases and 3 bases respectively, with 16 bases between them. Germline lookup yields CDR1 MDHEN and CDR2 SYDVKM.

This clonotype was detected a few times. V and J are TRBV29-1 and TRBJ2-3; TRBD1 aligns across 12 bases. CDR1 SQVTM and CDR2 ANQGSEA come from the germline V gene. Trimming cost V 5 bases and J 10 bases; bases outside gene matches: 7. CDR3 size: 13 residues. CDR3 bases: TGCAGCGTTCGGGACAGGGGGCTACAGGCGCAGTATTTT. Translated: CSVRDRGLQAQYF.

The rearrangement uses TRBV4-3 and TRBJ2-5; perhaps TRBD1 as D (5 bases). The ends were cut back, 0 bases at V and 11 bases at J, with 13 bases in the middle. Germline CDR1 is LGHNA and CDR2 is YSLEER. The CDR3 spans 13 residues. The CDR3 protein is CASSQELDNEQYF. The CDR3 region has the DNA TGCGCCAGCAGCCAAGAACTGGACAATGAGCAGTACTTC.

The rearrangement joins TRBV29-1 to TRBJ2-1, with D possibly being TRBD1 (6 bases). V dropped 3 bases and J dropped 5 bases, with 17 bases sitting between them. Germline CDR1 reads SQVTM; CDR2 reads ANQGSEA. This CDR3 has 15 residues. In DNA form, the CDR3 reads TGCAGCGTTGATTACAGGGCCGCCCGAAACAATGAGCAGTTCTTC. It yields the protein CSVDYRAARNNEQFF.

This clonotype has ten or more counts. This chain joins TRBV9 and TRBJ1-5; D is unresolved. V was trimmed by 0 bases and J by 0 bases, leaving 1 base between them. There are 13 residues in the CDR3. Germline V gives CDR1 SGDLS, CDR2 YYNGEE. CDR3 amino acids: CASSVGSNQPQHF. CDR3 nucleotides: TGTGCCAGCAGCGTAGGTAGCAATCAGCCCCAGCATTTT.

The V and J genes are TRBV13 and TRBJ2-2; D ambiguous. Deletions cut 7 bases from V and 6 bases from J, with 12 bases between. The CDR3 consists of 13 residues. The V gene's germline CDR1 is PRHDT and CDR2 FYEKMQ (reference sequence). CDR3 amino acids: CASNGPNAGELFF. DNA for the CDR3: TGTGCCAGCAACGGTCCTAACGCCGGGGAGCTGTTTTTT. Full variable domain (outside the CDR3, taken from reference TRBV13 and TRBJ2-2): AAGVIQSPRHLIKEKRETATLKCYPIPRHDTVYWYQQGPGQDPQFLISFYEKMQSDKGSIPDRFSAQQFSDYHSELNMSSLELGDSALYFCASNGPNAGELFFGEGSRLTVL.

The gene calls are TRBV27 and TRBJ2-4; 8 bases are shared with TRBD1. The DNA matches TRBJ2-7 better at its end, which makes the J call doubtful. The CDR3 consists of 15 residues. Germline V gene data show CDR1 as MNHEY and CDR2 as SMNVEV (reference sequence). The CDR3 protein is CASSLSATGVAEQYF. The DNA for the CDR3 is TGTGCCAGCAGTTTATCGGCGACAGGGGTAGCCGAGCAGTACTTC.

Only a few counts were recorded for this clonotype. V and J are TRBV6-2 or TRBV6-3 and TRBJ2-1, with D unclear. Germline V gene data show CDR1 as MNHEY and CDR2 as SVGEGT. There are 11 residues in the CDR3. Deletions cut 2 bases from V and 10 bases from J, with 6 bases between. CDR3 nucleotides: TGTGCCAGCAGTTACGGTACAGAGCAGTTCTTC. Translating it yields CASSYGTEQFF.

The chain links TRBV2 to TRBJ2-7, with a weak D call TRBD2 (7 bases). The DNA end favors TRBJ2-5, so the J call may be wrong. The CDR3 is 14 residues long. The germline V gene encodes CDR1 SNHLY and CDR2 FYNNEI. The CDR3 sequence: CASKGGLQKETQYF. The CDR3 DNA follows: TGTGCCAGCAAGGGGGGGCTTCAAAAAGAGACCCAGTACTTC.

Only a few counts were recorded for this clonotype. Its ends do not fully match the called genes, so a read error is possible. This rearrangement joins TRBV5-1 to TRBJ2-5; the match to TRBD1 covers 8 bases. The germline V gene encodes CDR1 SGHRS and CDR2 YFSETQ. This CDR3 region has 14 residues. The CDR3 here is CASSAGTGGETQYF. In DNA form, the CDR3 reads TGTGCCAGCAGCGCCGGGACAGGCGGGGAGACCCAGTACTTC.

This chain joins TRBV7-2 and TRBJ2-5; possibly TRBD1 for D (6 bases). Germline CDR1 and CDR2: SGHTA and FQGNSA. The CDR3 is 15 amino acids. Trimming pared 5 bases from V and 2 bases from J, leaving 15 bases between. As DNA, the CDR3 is TGTGCCAGCAGCACCCGGACAGAATCTCAAGAGACCCAGTACTTC. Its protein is CASSTRTESQETQYF.